This is a list of T cell receptor beta chains from one sample in a study of graft-versus-host responses after intestinal transplantation. Measured with immunoSEQ multiplex PCR; TCRdb has only the in-frame clones, and not every one. The table shows over 75,000 clones, with 88% occurring only once. Antigens of these TCRs are unknown. This sample comprised unstimulated CD4+ T cells sorted from spleen or lymph node cells, obtained before transplant. The receptors come from a human donor who was the organ donor for an intestinal transplant. Each CDR3 is given with its conserved first and last residue. A D gene is named only where the DNA matches it firmly. Clone size is shown for a subset of rows, as once, few, many or a class of expanded clone.

>TRBV5-1|.|15|.|TRBJ1-4
TGCGCCAGCAGTGCGGGCCCCCGGGATAATGAAAAACTGTTTTTT
CASSAGPRDNEKLFF
>TRBV10-3|TRBD2|15|.|TRBJ2-1
TGTGCCATCAGTGAGACTAGCGGGAGAGTAAATGAGCAGTTCTTC
CAISETSGRVNEQFF
>TRBV4-1|.|15|.|TRBJ2-3
TGCGCCACCCAATCGGGGAGGCGGGGCGCAGATACGCAGTATTTT
CATQSGRRGADTQYF
>TRBV11-2|TRBD2|16|.|TRBJ2-7
TGTGCCAGCAGCTTAGCCCTGGGACTAGTGACGCACGAGCAGTACTTC
CASSLALGLVTHEQYF
>TRBV7-9|TRBD2|16|.|TRBJ2-2
TGTGCCAGCAGCCCCGTGTTAGCGGGGAACACCGGGGAGCTGTTTTTT
CASSPVLAGNTGELFF
>TRBV5-4|.|15|.|TRBJ2-2
TGTGCCAGCAGCCCGATGGGACAAGGCACCGGGGAGCTGTTTTTT
CASSPMGQGTGELFF
>TRBV5-5|.|13|.|TRBJ1-2
TGTGCCAGCAGCTTTCCGCAGTACTATGGCTACACCTTC
CASSFPQYYGYTF
>TRBV18|.|15|once|TRBJ2-7
TGTGCCAGCTCACCACCCAGGCCAGGGAACGACGAGCAGTACTTC
CASSPPRPGNDEQYF
>TRBV6-1|TRBD1|15|.|TRBJ2-7
TGTGCCAGCAGTTCGAGGACAGGGCTGATGGATGAGCAGTACTTC
CASSSRTGLMDEQYF
>TRBV11-2|.|14|.|TRBJ2-1
TGTGCCAGCAGCCTACGGACAGTCTACAATGAGCAGTTCTTC
CASSLRTVYNEQFF
>TRBV9|TRBD2|16|.|TRBJ2-5
TGTGCCAGCAGCGTTGGACTAGCGGGGGGCGGGGAGACCCAGTACTTC
CASSVGLAGGGETQYF
>TRBV18|.|15|once|TRBJ2-1
TGTGCCAGCTCACCTGTAGGAGGGAGAGAGAATGAGCAGTTCTTC
CASSPVGGRENEQFF
>TRBV2|TRBD1|11|.|TRBJ2-3
TGTGCCAGCAACAGGGGAAATACGCAGTATTTT
CASNRGNTQYF
>TRBV7-2|.|14|.|TRBJ2-2
TGTGCCAGCAGCTTACCGCCGGGGTCGCCGGAGCTGTTTTTT
CASSLPPGSPELFF
>TRBV7-2|TRBD1|15|.|TRBJ1-1
TGTGCCAGCAGCTTAGTAGGGGGCAGGGCGGGTGAAGCTTTCTTT
CASSLVGGRAGEAFF
>TRBV6-5|.|14|.|TRBJ2-5
TGTGCCAGCAGTTCGACGGCGGCCCTGGAGACCCAGTACTTC
CASSSTAALETQYF
>TRBV7-9|.|15|.|TRBJ1-2
TGTGCCAGCAGCTCTAGGAGCGTAGAGATCTATGGCTACACCTTC
CASSSRSVEIYGYTF
>TRBV6-6|TRBD1|15|.|TRBJ2-3
TGTGCCAGCAGTTATGACAGGGGGAGCACAGATACGCAGTATTTT
CASSYDRGSTDTQYF
>TRBV29-1|.|11|.|TRBJ2-1
TGCAGCGTTTCCCTTCTCGATGAGCAGTTCTTC
CSVSLLDEQFF
>TRBV7-2|TRBD2|16|once|TRBJ2-5
TGTGCCAGCAGCTTAGCCTTGACTAGCGGGGGAGAGACCCAGTACTTC
CASSLALTSGGETQYF
>TRBV4-2|TRBD2|15|.|TRBJ2-1
TGTGCCAGCAGCCAGTATAATAGCGGGGACAATGAGCAGTTCTTC
CASSQYNSGDNEQFF
>TRBV19|.|13|.|TRBJ1-2
TGTGCCAGTAGTATAAGTGAGGGCTATGGCTACACCTTC
CASSISEGYGYTF
>TRBV9|TRBD1|13|.|TRBJ1-1
TGTGCCAGCAGCGGACAGGGGGACACTGAAGCTTTCTTT
CASSGQGDTEAFF
>TRBV5-1|.|16|.|TRBJ2-6
TGCGCCAGCACCCCGGGACTGCTCATAGGGGCCAACGTCCTGACTTTC
CASTPGLLIGANVLTF
>TRBV11-3|.|14|.|TRBJ2-7
TGTGCCAGCAGCTTAGGGGTAGGGGGCTACGAGCAGTACTTC
CASSLGVGGYEQYF
>TRBV15|.|11|.|TRBJ1-1
TGTGCCACCGGCCTGGGCAGGGGAGCTTTCTTT
CATGLGRGAFF
>TRBV25-1|TRBD1|16|few|TRBJ2-7
TGTGCCAGCAGTTTAACTGAGGGGGCCGCAACCTACGAGCAGTACTTC
CASSLTEGAATYEQYF
>TRBV7-2|TRBD1|16|.|TRBJ2-3
TGTGCCAGCAGCTTAGTAGGGACAGGGGTCACAGATACGCAGTATTTT
CASSLVGTGVTDTQYF
>TRBV4-3|TRBD2|17|once|TRBJ2-4
TGCGCCAGCAGCCAAGATGGGGCGGGAGGCCCTGGGGGCATTCAGTACTTC
CASSQDGAGGPGGIQYF
>TRBV6-5|TRBD1|15|few|TRBJ1-6
TGTGCCAGCAAAGGGACAGGGATTGGCAATTCACCCCTCCACTTT
CASKGTGIGNSPLHF
>TRBV5-1|.|12|.|TRBJ1-1
TGCGCCAGCAGGGACAGCAACACTGAAGCTTTCTTT
CASRDSNTEAFF
>TRBV2|.|16|.|TRBJ2-3
TGTGCCAGCACTAAGGGGATACAGGGACCCACAGATACGCAGTATTTT
CASTKGIQGPTDTQYF
>TRBV6-1|.|14|.|TRBJ2-7
TGTGCCAGCAGTGAAATTAGAAGTCCTTCCGAGCAGTACTTC
CASSEIRSPSEQYF
>TRBV18|TRBD1|15|.|TRBJ1-1
TGTGCCAGCTCACCTACACAGGGGGGGATCACTGAAGCTTTCTTT
CASSPTQGGITEAFF
>TRBV5-6|.|12|.|TRBJ2-1
TGTGCCAGCAGCCTAACTAGTAATGAGCAGTTCTTC
CASSLTSNEQFF
>TRBV9|.|14|.|TRBJ1-1
TGTGCCAGCAGCGTATCCTCCCTGAACACTGAAGCTTTCTTT
CASSVSSLNTEAFF
>TRBV7-3|TRBD2|16|.|TRBJ2-1
TGTGCCAGCAGCTTATCCCCCGGGACTAGACCCAATGAGCAGTTCTTC
CASSLSPGTRPNEQFF
>TRBV7-2|TRBD2|14|.|TRBJ2-1
TGTGCCAGCAGCACATGGACTAGCTCCGCAGAGCAGTTCTTC
CASSTWTSSAEQFF
>TRBV7-9|.|14|once|TRBJ1-3
TGTGCCAGCAGCCCCCGGGGGGAAGGAAACACCATATATTTT
CASSPRGEGNTIYF
>TRBV9|TRBD1|14|.|TRBJ1-2
TGTGCCAGCACTCGACAGGGCTGGGGAGCTGGCTACACCTTC
CASTRQGWGAGYTF